This TCR beta chain was profiled in a study of control samples from healthy donors and cancer patients. Produced via immunoSEQ multiplex PCR; TCRdb's table is partial and in-frame only. The data show some 120,000 clones, with 90% to 95% seen just once and 1.7% held by the top ten. Germline values: CDR1 SGHNT, CDR2 YYREEE (reference sequence). Trimming removed 1 base at V and 5 bases at J, with 12 bases between. CDR3 length equals 14 residues. This sequence was found in a man between 45 and 60 years old with head and neck cancer. The rearrangement uses TRBV5-4 and TRBJ1-1, with D possibly matching TRBD1 (6 bases). The specimen was PBMCs. The CDR3: CASSLTGMGTEAFF. In DNA, the CDR3 is TGTGCCAGCAGCTTGACAGGGATGGGAACTGAAGCTTTCTTT.